What follows describes a single T cell receptor (beta chain). This specimen comes from a study of blood T cell repertoires in COVID-19. Study-level background: Sites in the United States, Italy and Spain provided acute and convalescent COVID-19 samples.

Libraries were prepared by immunoSEQ multiplex PCR; TCRdb keeps only in-frame clonotypes and omits some of them. The repertoire holds about 400,000 clones, around nine tenths seen once, with roughly 2% in the top ten. The CDR3 length is 14 residues. V was pared by 3 bases and J by 2 bases, with 10 bases between. Germline assignment: CDR1 KGHSH and CDR2 LQKENI. The J gene is TRBJ1-2, the V gene TRBV18; perhaps TRBD1 as D (6 bases). The sequence derives from a woman under 30 with acute COVID-19. The sequenced sample consisted of PBMCs or T cells enriched from blood (not recorded which). The CDR3 DNA follows: TGTGCCAGCTCACCGAGGACAGCCAACTATGGCTACACCTTC. Translated: CASSPRTANYGYTF.